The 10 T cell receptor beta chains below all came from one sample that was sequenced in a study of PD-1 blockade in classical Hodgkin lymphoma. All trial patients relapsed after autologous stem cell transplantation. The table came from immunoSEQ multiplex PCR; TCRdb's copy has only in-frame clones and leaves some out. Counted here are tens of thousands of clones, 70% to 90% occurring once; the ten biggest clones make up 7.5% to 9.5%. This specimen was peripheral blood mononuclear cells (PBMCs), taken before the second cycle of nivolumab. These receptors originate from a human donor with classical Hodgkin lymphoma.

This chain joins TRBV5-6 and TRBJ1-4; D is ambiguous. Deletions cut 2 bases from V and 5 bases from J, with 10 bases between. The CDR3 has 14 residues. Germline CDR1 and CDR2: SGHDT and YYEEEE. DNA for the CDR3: TGTGCCAGCAGCTTTGCTTGGGCGAATGAAAAACTGTTTTTT. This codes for CASSFAWANEKLFF. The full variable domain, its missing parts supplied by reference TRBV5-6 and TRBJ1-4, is DAGVTQSPTHLIKTRGQQVTLRCSPKSGHDTVSWYQQALGQGPQFIFQYYEEEERQRGNFPDRFSGHQFPNYSSELNVNALLLGDSALYLCASSFAWANEKLFFGSGTQLSVL.

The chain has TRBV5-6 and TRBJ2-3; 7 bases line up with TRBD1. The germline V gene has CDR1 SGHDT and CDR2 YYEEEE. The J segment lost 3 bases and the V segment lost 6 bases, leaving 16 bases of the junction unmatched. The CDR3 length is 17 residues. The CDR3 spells CASTSLLQGIGTDTQYF. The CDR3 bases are TGTGCCAGCACCTCTCTACTACAGGGGATTGGGACAGATACGCAGTATTTT. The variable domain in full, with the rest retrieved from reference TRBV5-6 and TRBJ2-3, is DAGVTQSPTHLIKTRGQQVTLRCSPKSGHDTVSWYQQALGQGPQFIFQYYEEEERQRGNFPDRFSGHQFPNYSSELNVNALLLGDSALYLCASTSLLQGIGTDTQYFGPGTRLTVL.

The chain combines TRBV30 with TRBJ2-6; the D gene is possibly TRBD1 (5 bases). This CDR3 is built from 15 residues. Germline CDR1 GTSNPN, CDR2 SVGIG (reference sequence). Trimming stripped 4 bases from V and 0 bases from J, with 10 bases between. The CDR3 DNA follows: TGTGCCTGGAACACAGGATTCTCTGGGGCCAACGTCCTGACTTTC. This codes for CAWNTGFSGANVLTF.

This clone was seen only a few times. The CDR3 nucleotides read TGTGCCAGCAGCTCAGGATTTCGCAATCAGCCCCAGCATTTT. Translated, it gives CASSSGFRNQPQHF. The chain employs TRBV5-8 and TRBJ1-5; no firm D call. Germline V gene lookup returns CDR1 SGHTS and CDR2 YDEGEE. The CDR3 sequence is 14 residues long. V lost 3 bases and J lost 2, with 9 bases in between.

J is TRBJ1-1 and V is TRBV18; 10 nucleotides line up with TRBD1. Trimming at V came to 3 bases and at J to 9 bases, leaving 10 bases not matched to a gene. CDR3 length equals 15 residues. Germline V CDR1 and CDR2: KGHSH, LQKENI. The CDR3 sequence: CASSPKTGTGVKAFF. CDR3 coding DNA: TGTGCCAGCTCACCCAAAACCGGGACAGGGGTTAAAGCTTTCTTT.

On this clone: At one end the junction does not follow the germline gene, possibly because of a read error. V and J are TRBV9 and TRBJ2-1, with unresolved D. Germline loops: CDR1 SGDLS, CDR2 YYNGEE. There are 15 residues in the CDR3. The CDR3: CASSVADGRYNGQFF. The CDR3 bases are TGTGCCAGCAGCGTAGCAGACGGACGGTACAATGGGCAGTTCTTC.

The CDR3 region has the DNA TGTGCCATCAGGCCGGGAGTGAACGTTAACTATGGCTACACCTTC. Its protein product is CAIRPGVNVNYGYTF. This chain connects TRBV10-3 to TRBJ1-2; D gene ambiguous. V was cut by 6 bases and J by 1 base, with 15 bases left in between. The germline gives CDR1 ENHRY, CDR2 SYGVKD. This CDR3 comprises 15 residues.

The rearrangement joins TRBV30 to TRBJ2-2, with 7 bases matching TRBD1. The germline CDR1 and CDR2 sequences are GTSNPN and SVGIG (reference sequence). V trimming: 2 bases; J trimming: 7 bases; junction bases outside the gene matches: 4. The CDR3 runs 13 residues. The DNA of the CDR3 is TGTGCCTGGAGTAAACAGGGGAGCGGGGAGCTGTTTTTT. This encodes CAWSKQGSGELFF. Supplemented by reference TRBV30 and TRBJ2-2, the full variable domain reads SQTIHQWPATLVQPVGSPLSLECTVEGTSNPNLYWYRQAAGRGLQLLFYSVGIGQISSEVPQNLSASRPQDRQFILSSKKLLLSDSGFYLCAWSKQGSGELFFGEGSRLTVL.

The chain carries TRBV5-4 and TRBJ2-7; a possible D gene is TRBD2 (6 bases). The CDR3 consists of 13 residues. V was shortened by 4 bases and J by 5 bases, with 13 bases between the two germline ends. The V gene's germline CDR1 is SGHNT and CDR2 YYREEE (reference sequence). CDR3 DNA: TGTGCCAGCAGCCTGATTCGGGGGAACGAGCAGTACTTC. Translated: CASSLIRGNEQYF.

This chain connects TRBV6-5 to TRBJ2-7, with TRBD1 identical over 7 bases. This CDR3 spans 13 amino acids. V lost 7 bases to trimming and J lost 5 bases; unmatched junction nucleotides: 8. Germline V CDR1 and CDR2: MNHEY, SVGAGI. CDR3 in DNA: TGTGCCAGCAACCGAGGGGGCGACCACGAGCAGTACTTC. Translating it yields CASNRGGDHEQYF.